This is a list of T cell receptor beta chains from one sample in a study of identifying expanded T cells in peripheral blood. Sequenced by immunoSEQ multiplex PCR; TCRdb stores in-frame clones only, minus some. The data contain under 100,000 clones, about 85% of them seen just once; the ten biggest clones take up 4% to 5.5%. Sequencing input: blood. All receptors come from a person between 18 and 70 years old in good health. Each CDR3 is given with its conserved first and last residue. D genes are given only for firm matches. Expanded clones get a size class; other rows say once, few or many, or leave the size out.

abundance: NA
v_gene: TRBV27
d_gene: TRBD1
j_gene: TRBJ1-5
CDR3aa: CASSPTPGQGYNQPQHF
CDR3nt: TGTGCCAGCAGTCCCACCCCCGGACAGGGGTACAATCAGCCCCAGCATTTT

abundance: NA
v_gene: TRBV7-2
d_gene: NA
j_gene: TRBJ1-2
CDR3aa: CASSPYTWEGYTF
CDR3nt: TGTGCCAGCAGCCCATACACGTGGGAGGGCTACACCTTC

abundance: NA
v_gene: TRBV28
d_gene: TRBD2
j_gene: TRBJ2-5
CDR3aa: CASSSLAGGRETQYF
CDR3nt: TGTGCCAGCAGTTCCTTAGCGGGGGGCCGGGAGACCCAGTACTTC

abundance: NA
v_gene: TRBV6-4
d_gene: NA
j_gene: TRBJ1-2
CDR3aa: CASSERVGQNYGYTF
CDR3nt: TGTGCCAGCAGTGAACGGGTTGGACAGAACTATGGCTACACCTTC

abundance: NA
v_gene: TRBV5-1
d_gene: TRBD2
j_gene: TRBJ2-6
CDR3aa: CASSLTTSGGAGANVLTF
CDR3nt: TGCGCCAGCAGCCTAACGACTAGCGGGGGAGCTGGGGCCAACGTCCTGACTTTC

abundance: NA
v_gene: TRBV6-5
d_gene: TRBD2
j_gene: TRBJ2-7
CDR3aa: CASRNLAGGFQEQYF
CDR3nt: TGTGCCAGCAGAAATTTAGCGGGGGGTTTTCAGGAGCAGTACTTC

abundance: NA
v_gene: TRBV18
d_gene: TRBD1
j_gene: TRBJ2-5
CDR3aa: CASSPRTGRGEETQYF
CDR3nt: TGTGCCAGCTCACCCAGGACAGGGCGAGGGGAAGAGACCCAGTACTTC

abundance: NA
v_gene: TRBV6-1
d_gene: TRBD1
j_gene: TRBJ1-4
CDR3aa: CASSEARVYDREDEKLFF
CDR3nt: TGTGCCAGCAGTGAAGCGAGGGTATATGACAGGGAGGATGAAAAACTGTTTTTT

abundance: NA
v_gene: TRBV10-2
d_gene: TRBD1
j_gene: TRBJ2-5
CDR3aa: CASRTGGDQETQYF
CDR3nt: TGCGCCAGTCGGACAGGGGGCGATCAAGAGACCCAGTACTTC

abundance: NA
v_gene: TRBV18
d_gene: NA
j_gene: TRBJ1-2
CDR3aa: CASSPREGLDNGYTF
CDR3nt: TGTGCCAGCTCACCCCGGGAGGGGCTAGATAATGGCTACACCTTC

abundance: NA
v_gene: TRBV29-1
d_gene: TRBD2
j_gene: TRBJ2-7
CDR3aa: CSVTDRGTSGNLYEQYF
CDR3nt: TGCAGCGTTACGGACAGGGGGACTAGCGGGAATCTCTACGAGCAGTACTTC

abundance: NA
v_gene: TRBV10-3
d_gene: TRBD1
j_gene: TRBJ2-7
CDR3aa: CATSPGQGAKGYEQYF
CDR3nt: TGTGCCACCTCGCCGGGACAGGGGGCGAAGGGCTACGAGCAGTACTTC

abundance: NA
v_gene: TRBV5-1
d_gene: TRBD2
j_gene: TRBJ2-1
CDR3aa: CASSLPGLAGVNEQFF
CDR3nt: TGCGCCAGCAGCCTGCCGGGACTAGCGGGGGTTAATGAGCAGTTCTTC

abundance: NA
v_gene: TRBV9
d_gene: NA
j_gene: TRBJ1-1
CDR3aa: CASSVGGYTEAFF
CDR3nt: TGTGCCAGCAGCGTAGGCGGCTACACTGAAGCTTTCTTT

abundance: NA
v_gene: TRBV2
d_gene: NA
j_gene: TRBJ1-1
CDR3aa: CASNGWGRSNEAFF
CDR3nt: TGTGCCAGCAACGGATGGGGAAGATCGAACGAAGCTTTCTTT

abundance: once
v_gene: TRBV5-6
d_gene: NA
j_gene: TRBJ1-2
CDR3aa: CASSLGVNGYTF
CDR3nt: TGTGCCAGCAGCTTGGGGGTAAATGGCTACACCTTC

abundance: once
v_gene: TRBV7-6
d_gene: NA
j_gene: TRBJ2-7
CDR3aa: CASSFKPQAAFEQYF
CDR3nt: TGTGCCAGCAGCTTTAAGCCCCAGGCTGCCTTCGAGCAGTACTTC

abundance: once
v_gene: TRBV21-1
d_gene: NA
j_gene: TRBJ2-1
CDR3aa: CASSADRGEFNEQFF
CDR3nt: TGTGCCAGCAGCGCGGACAGGGGCGAGTTTAATGAGCAGTTCTTC

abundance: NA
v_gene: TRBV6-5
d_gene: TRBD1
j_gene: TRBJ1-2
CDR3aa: CATRQGPGYTF
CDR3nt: TGTGCCACCCGACAGGGACCTGGCTACACCTTC

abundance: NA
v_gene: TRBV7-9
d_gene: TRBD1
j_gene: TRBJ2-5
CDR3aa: CASTPGQGWEQETQYF
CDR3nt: TGTGCCAGCACCCCGGGACAGGGATGGGAACAAGAGACCCAGTACTTC

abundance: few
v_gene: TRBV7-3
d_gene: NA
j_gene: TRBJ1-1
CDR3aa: CASSPKGTWEDTEAFF
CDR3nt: TGTGCCAGCAGCCCCAAAGGGACATGGGAGGACACTGAAGCTTTCTTT

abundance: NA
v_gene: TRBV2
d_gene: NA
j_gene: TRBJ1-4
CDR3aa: CASTSETNEKLFF
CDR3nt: TGTGCCAGCACCTCAGAGACTAATGAAAAACTGTTTTTT

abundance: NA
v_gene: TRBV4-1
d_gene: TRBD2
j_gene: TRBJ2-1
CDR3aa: CASSPGTNYNEQFF
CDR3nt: TGCGCCAGCAGCCCCGGGACTAACTACAATGAGCAGTTCTTC

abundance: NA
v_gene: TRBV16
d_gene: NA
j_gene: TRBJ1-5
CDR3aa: CASSPEANQPQHF
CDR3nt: TGTGCCAGCAGCCCGGAAGCAAATCAGCCCCAGCATTTT

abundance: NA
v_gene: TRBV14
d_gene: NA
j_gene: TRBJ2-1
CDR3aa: CASSRGGSNPSFSSYNEQFF
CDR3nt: TGTGCCAGCAGCCGCGGAGGGTCGAATCCTTCCTTCAGCTCCTACAATGAGCAGTTCTTC

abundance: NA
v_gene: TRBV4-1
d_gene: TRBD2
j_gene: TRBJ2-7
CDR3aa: CASSQDAQRGDHEQYF
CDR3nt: TGCGCCAGCAGCCAAGATGCCCAGCGGGGGGACCACGAGCAGTACTTC

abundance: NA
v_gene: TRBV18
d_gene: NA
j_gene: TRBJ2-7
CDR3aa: CATSEGISYEQYF
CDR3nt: TGTGCCACCTCGGAGGGAATCTCCTACGAGCAGTACTTC

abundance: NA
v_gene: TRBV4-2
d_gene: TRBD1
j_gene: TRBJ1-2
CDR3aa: CASSSHPGQVNYGYTF
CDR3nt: TGTGCCAGCAGCTCGCATCCGGGACAGGTAAACTATGGCTACACCTTC

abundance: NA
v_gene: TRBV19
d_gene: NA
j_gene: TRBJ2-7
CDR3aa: CASSTLAGARGQYF
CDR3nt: TGTGCCAGTAGTACTCTCGCAGGAGCGCGGGGGCAGTACTTC

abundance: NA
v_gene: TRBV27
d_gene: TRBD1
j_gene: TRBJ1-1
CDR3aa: CASRRHGQGPTEAFF
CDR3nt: TGTGCCAGCAGGAGACACGGACAGGGGCCCACTGAAGCTTTCTTT

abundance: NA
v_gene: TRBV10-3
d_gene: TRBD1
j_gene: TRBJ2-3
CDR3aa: CAISAGTANTDTQYF
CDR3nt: TGTGCCATCAGCGCCGGGACAGCGAACACAGATACGCAGTATTTT

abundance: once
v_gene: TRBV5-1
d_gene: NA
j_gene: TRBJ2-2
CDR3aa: CASSFETRELFF
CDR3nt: TGCGCCAGCAGCTTTGAGACCAGGGAGCTGTTTTTT

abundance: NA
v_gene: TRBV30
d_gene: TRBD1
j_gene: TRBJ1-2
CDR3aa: CAWIRGIYGYTF
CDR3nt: TGTGCCTGGATCAGGGGGATCTATGGCTACACCTTC

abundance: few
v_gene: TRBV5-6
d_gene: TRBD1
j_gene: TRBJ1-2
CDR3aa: CASSLGDRASNYGYTF
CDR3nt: TGTGCCAGCAGCTTGGGTGACAGGGCGTCAAACTATGGCTACACCTTC

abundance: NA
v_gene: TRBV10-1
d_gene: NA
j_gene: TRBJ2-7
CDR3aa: CASSDSRGHSYEQYF
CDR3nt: TGCGCCAGCAGTGATTCAAGGGGACACTCCTACGAGCAGTACTTC

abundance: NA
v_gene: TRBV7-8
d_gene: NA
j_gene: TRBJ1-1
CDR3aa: CASSGGRGPQTGTEAFF
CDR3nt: TGTGCCAGCAGCGGGGGGAGGGGCCCCCAGACCGGCACTGAAGCTTTCTTT

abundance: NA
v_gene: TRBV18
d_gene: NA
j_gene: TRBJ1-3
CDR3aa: CASSPNWIGTTNTIYF
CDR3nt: TGTGCCAGCTCACCCAACTGGATAGGGACAACAAACACCATATATTTT

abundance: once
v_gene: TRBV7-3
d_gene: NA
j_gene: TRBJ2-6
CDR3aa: CASSSQSSGANVLTF
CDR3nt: TGTGCCAGCAGCTCACAGTCTTCTGGGGCCAACGTCCTGACTTTC

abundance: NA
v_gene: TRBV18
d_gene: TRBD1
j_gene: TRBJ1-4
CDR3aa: CASSPGGRLDRGDEKLFF
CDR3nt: TGTGCCAGCTCACCAGGCGGAAGACTGGACAGGGGTGATGAAAAACTGTTTTTT

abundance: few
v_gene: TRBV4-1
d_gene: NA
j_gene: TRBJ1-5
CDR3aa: CASSSVMGGGQPQHF
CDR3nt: TGCGCCAGCAGCAGTGTCATGGGGGGCGGTCAGCCCCAGCATTTT

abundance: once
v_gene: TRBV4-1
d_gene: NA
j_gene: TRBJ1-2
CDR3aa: CASSQGFRDDGYTF
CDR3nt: TGCGCCAGCAGCCAAGGGTTTAGGGATGATGGCTACACCTTC

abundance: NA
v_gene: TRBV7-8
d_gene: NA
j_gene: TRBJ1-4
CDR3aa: CASSLNGHGNEKLFF
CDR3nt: TGTGCCAGCAGCTTGAACGGACATGGAAATGAAAAACTGTTTTTT

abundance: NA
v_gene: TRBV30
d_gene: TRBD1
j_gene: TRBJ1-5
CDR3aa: CAWSKGTGSQSNQPQHF
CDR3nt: TGTGCCTGGAGTAAGGGGACAGGGAGCCAGAGCAATCAGCCCCAGCATTTT

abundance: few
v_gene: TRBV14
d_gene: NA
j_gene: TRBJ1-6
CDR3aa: CASSQLALRNSPLHF
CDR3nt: TGTGCCAGCAGCCAACTAGCCCTCAGGAATTCACCCCTCCACTTT

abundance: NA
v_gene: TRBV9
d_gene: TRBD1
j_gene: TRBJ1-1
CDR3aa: CASSVGGGPSEAFF
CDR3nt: TGTGCCAGCAGCGTAGGAGGGGGCCCGTCTGAAGCTTTCTTT

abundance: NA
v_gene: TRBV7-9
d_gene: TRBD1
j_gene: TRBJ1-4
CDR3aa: CASSSRGQGLEKLFF
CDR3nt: TGTGCCAGCAGCTCGCGGGGACAGGGGCTTGAAAAACTGTTTTTT

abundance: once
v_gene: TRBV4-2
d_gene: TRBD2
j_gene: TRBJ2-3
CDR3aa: CASSQETGGLAGARPGDTQYF
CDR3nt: TGTGCCAGCAGCCAAGAAACGGGAGGACTAGCGGGGGCTCGCCCTGGGGATACGCAGTATTTT